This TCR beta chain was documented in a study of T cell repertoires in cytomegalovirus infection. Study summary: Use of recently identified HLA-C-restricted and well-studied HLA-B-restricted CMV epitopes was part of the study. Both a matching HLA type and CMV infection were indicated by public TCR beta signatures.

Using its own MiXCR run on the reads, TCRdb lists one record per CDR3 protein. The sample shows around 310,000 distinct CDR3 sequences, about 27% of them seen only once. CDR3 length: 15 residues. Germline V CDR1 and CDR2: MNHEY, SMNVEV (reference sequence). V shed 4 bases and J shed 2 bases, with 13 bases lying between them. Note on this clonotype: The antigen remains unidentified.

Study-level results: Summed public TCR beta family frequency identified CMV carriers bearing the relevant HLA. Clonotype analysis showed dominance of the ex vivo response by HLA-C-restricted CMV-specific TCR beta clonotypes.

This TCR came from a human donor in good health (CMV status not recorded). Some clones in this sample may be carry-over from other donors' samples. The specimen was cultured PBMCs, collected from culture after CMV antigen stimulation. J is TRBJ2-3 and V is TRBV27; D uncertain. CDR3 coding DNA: TGTGCCAGCAGTTCGATCGACGGATTCACAGATACGCAGTATTTT. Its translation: CASSSIDGFTDTQYF.